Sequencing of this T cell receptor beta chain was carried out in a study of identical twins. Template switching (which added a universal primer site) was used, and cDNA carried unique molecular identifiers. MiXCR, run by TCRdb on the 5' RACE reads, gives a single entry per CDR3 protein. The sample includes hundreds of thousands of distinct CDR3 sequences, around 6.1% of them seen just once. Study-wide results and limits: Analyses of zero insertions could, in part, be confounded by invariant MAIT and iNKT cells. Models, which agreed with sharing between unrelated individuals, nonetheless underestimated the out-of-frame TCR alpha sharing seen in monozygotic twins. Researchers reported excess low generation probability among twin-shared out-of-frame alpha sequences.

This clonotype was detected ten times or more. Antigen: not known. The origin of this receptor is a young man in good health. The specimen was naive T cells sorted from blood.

CDR3 in amino acids: CASSLTYSGDNEQFF. Here the CDR3 DNA reads TGTGCCAGCAGTTTAACCTATAGCGGCGACAATGAGCAGTTCTTC. The gene calls are TRBV12-3 or TRBV12-4 and TRBJ2-1; possible D gene TRBD2, 6 bases. The CDR3 covers 15 residues. Between the trimmed V and J ends, which lost 2 bases and 5 bases, there was a span of 13 bases.